One and the same sample provided the 20 T cell receptor beta chains below, sequenced in a study of blood T cell repertoires in COVID-19. Only in-frame clones appear in the TCRdb table, and some are missing; sequencing was by immunoSEQ multiplex PCR. The top ten clones hold 1.4% to 1.5% of a sample with about 410,000 clones, 86% of them seen once. Source material: peripheral blood. All receptors come from a woman aged 25 to 39 with active or convalescent COVID-19.

This chain links TRBV5-1 with TRBJ2-3; tentative D call: TRBD1 (5 bases). Per germline, CDR1 SGHRS and CDR2 YFSETQ. V was pared by 5 bases and J by 2 bases, with 12 bases between. This CDR3 has 14 residues. In DNA form, the CDR3 reads TGCGCCAGCAGAAAACAGGATCTCACAGATACGCAGTATTTT. This sequence encodes CASRKQDLTDTQYF.

The chain joins TRBV27 to TRBJ1-5; TRBD1 is a possible D gene (5 bases). V lost 3 bases to trimming and J lost 4 bases, with 10 bases between them. The CDR3 covers 14 residues. Germline V gene data show CDR1 as MNHEY and CDR2 as SMNVEV (reference sequence). The CDR3 sequence is CASSFAGPNQPQHF. In nucleotides, the CDR3 is TGTGCCAGCAGTTTTGCAGGGCCAAATCAGCCCCAGCATTTT.

This chain links TRBV5-1 with TRBJ2-5; 12 positions agree with TRBD1. Losses at the gene ends were 4 bases for V and 5 bases for J; bases not matched to a gene: 6. There are 15 residues in the CDR3. Germline CDR1 SGHRS, CDR2 YFSETQ. The DNA of the CDR3 is TGCGCCAGCAGCGAGGGACAGGGGGCAGATGAGACCCAGTACTTC. Translation gives CASSEGQGADETQYF.

This chain connects TRBV6-5 to TRBJ1-2, with D tentatively TRBD1 (6 bases). CDR3 length: 15 amino acids. With 5 bases removed from V and 0 bases from J, the gap between germline ends came to 13 bases. Germline CDR1 is MNHEY and CDR2 is SVGAGI. This CDR3 reads CASSNQGLPNYGYTF. The DNA for the CDR3 is TGTGCCAGCAGTAACCAGGGGTTGCCTAACTATGGCTACACCTTC.

The genes are TRBV7-9 and TRBJ2-7, with D tentatively TRBD2 (7 bases). The CDR3 has 14 amino acids. Between the trimmed V and J ends, which lost 2 bases and 6 bases, there was a span of 14 bases. Germline V gene lookup returns CDR1 SEHNR and CDR2 FQNEAQ (reference sequence). This CDR3 reads CASSLIGGGPEQYF. As DNA, the CDR3 is TGTGCCAGCAGCTTAATAGGGGGGGGTCCCGAGCAGTACTTC.

The rearrangement joins TRBV3-1 (or the pseudogene TRBV3-2) to TRBJ1-1, with TRBD1 as a possible D gene (5 bases). Trimming removed 1 base at V and 4 bases at J, with 19 bases between. Germline assignment: CDR1 LGHDT and CDR2 YNNKEL (reference sequence). The CDR3 contains 17 residues. The CDR3 sequence: CASSQGPRGGVGTEAFF. CDR3 nucleotide sequence: TGTGCCAGCAGCCAAGGACCCCGGGGAGGGGTGGGCACTGAAGCTTTCTTT.

The V call is TRBV19, the J call TRBJ1-2, with D maybe TRBD1 (5 bases). Trimming left V 4 bases short and J 6 bases short, with 12 bases between. The CDR3 runs to 13 residues. CDR1 and CDR2 (germline): LNHDA, SQIVND (reference sequence). The CDR3 reads CASSTAGRNGYTF. DNA for the CDR3: TGTGCCAGTAGTACGGCAGGGAGGAATGGCTACACCTTC.

The rearrangement uses TRBV11-3 and TRBJ2-1; the match to TRBD2 covers 7 bases. CDR1 is SGHNT, CDR2 YENEEA, per germline. The CDR3 covers 14 residues. The V gene end was trimmed by 3 bases and the J gene end by 5 bases; junction bases not matched to a gene: 4. CDR3 sequence reads: CASSLASGDNEQFF. The CDR3 nucleotides are TGTGCCAGCAGCTTGGCTAGCGGAGACAATGAGCAGTTCTTC.

This chain connects TRBV5-6 to TRBJ2-3; TRBD1 is a possible D gene (5 bases). This CDR3 has 13 residues. Germline V gene data show CDR1 as SGHDT and CDR2 as YYEEEE. V was shortened by 5 bases and J by 7 bases, with 14 bases between the two germline ends. The CDR3 loop reads CASRGAGLNTQYF. CDR3 nucleotides: TGTGCCAGCAGAGGGGCAGGGTTGAATACGCAGTATTTT.

The chain joins TRBV21-1 to TRBJ1-2; TRBD1, the table's D call, lacks a check against the DNA. TRBV21-1 is a listed pseudogene. The CDR3 totals 15 residues. The CDR3 sequence is CASNPPTLQNYGYTF. CDR3 in DNA: TGTGCCAGCAACCCTCCGACACTCCAAAACTATGGCTACACCTTC.

The V call is TRBV4-1, the J call TRBJ1-2, with unresolved D. Germline-derived CDR1 and CDR2 are MGHRA and YSYEKL. CDR3 length equals 16 residues. V was pared by 0 bases and J by 7 bases, with 18 bases between. As DNA, the CDR3 is TGCGCCAGCAGCCAAGAAGGCCCCCAGGATTTGGTTGGCTACACCTTC. This encodes CASSQEGPQDLVGYTF.

This clone was picked up a small number of times. The gene calls are TRBV4-2 and TRBJ2-7; maybe TRBD1 (5 bases). This CDR3 has 17 residues. Trimming shortened V by 4 bases and J by 2 bases, and 21 bases separated the two germline ends. The germline V gene encodes CDR1 LGHNA and CDR2 YNFKEQ. The CDR3 sequence is CASSPKTGAIQPYEQYF. In nucleotides, the CDR3 is TGTGCCAGCAGCCCTAAAACTGGGGCCATCCAGCCCTACGAGCAGTACTTC.

This rearrangement joins TRBV19 to TRBJ1-3; the match to TRBD1 covers 7 bases. After removal of 6 bases from V and 1 base from J, the junction contained 6 bases not matched to a gene. CDR1 is LNHDA and CDR2 is SQIVND in the germline V gene (reference sequence). The CDR3 has 15 amino acids. CDR3 DNA sequence: TGTGCCAGTAGCCGGGACAGCTTTTCTGGAAACACCATATATTTT. This gives the protein CASSRDSFSGNTIYF. The complete variable domain, with remaining parts taken from reference TRBV19 and TRBJ1-3, reads DGGITQSPKYLFRKEGQNVTLSCEQNLNHDAMYWYRQDPGQGLRLIYYSQIVNDFQKGDIAEGYSVSREKKESFPLTVTSAQKNPTAFYLCASSRDSFSGNTIYFGEGSWLTVV.

Only one count was recorded for this clone. The V and J genes are TRBV18 and TRBJ2-5; 12 bases are shared with TRBD2. Germline trimming cut 4 bases from V and 4 bases from J; bases unmatched to any gene: 10. The CDR3 spans 17 residues. Germline-derived CDR1 and CDR2 are KGHSH and LQKENI. In DNA, the CDR3 is TGTGCCAGCTCACTTACCACCGTACTAGCGGGGGGAGAGACCCAGTACTTC. This translates into CASSLTTVLAGGETQYF.

This chain uses TRBV14 with TRBJ2-1; TRBD2 aligns across 10 bases. The germline V gene encodes CDR1 SGHDN and CDR2 FVKESK. V dropped 1 base and J dropped 2; count of bases not matched to a gene: 5. The CDR3 consists of 17 residues. Here the CDR3 reads CASSQGGLADPYNEQFF. The CDR3 nucleotides read TGTGCCAGCAGCCAAGGCGGACTAGCGGATCCCTACAATGAGCAGTTCTTC. The full variable domain, rest sourced from reference TRBV14 and TRBJ2-1, is EAGVTQFPSHSVIEKGQTVTLRCDPISGHDNLYWYRRVMGKEIKFLLHFVKESKQDESGMPNNRFLAERTGGTYSTLKVQPAELEDSGVYFCASSQGGLADPYNEQFFGPGTRLTVL.

This chain links TRBV3-1 (or the pseudogene TRBV3-2) with TRBJ1-1; weak D call: TRBD1 (6 bases). Looked up from germline, CDR1 is LGHDT and CDR2 is YNNKEL (reference sequence). V was pared by 1 base and J by 5 bases, with 17 bases between. CDR3 size: 16 residues. The CDR3 nucleotides read TGTGCCAGCAGCCAAGGTGGGGCAGGGGCGAGGACTGAAGCTTTCTTT. Its translation: CASSQGGAGARTEAFF.

In its sample, this clone was seen a few times. The chain recombines TRBV5-4 with TRBJ1-2; 11 bases match TRBD1. The CDR3 loop spans 16 amino acids. After removal of 4 bases from V and 4 bases from J, the junction contained 9 bases not matched to a gene. CDR1 SGHNT and CDR2 YYREEE come from the germline V gene (reference sequence). CDR3 amino acids: CASSPGQGAQPYGYTF. In DNA form, the CDR3 reads TGTGCCAGCAGCCCAGGACAGGGGGCGCAACCCTATGGCTACACCTTC.

The V call is TRBV6-2 or TRBV6-3, the J call TRBJ2-7; 8 bases are shared with TRBD2. The ends lost 5 bases at V and 3 bases at J; junction bases unmatched: 6. This CDR3 comprises 14 residues. Germline CDR1 is MNHEY and CDR2 is SVGEGT. CDR3: CASSPIAGYYEQYF. As DNA, the CDR3 is TGTGCCAGCAGTCCAATAGCGGGGTACTACGAGCAGTACTTC.

This chain links TRBV19 with TRBJ1-2, with 8 bases lining up with TRBD1. The V and J ends lost 0 bases and 0 bases, in that order; junction bases with no gene match: 3. Germline V gene sequence: CDR1 LNHDA, CDR2 SQIVND (reference sequence). This CDR3 is built from 16 residues. The CDR3 loop reads CASSIDPTGANYGYTF. The CDR3 coding sequence is TGTGCCAGTAGTATAGACCCGACAGGGGCTAACTATGGCTACACCTTC.

This clone was seen a few times. The V call is TRBV25-1, the J call TRBJ2-7; D is perhaps TRBD1 (6 bases). Germline V gives CDR1 MGHDK, CDR2 SYGVNS. CDR3 length equals 14 residues. V lost 2 bases and J lost 2, with 10 bases in between. The CDR3 coding sequence is TGTGCCAGCAGTGAACGTGGGACAACCTACGAGCAGTACTTC. Its protein is CASSERGTTYEQYF.